The TCR beta chain under discussion was sequenced for a study of blood T cell repertoires in COVID-19. About the study: Samples representing acute and convalescent COVID-19 were sourced from the United States, Italy and Spain. Nucleic acid was either cDNA or gDNA, and it came from T cells, B-cell-depleted T cells, or PBMCs.

Residents of around 24 US areas, aged roughly 18 to 89 years, made up the participants. The data were produced by immunoSEQ multiplex PCR, yet TCRdb's version contains in-frame clones alone and is incomplete. Of 200,000 to 300,000 clones detected, approximately 85% appear once; the ten largest clones hold approximately 9.1%. This CDR3 is built from 14 residues. Per the germline V gene, CDR1 is SNHLY and CDR2 is FYNNEI. V was pared by 9 bases and J by 0 bases, with 15 bases between. The rearrangement uses TRBV2 and TRBJ2-7; D call uncertain. The sequence came from a woman aged 45-59 years with acute COVID-19. What was sequenced was PBMCs or T cells enriched from blood (not recorded which). CDR3 DNA: TGTGCCAGTTCTGGCGGTCCATTCTCCTACGAGCAGTACTTC. Translation: CASSGGPFSYEQYF.